This is a list of T cell receptor beta chains from one sample in a study of TIL therapy for anti-PD-1-resistant metastatic lung cancer. Sequenced by immunoSEQ multiplex PCR; TCRdb stores in-frame clones only, minus some. The table lists some 50,000 clones, roughly 85% of them singletons. The sequenced sample was blood, obtained at baseline. These receptor sequences come from a man in his sixties or seventies with non-small cell lung cancer. CDR3s include the opening cysteine and the closing phenylalanine or tryptophan. Each record gives: CDR3 length, V gene, J gene, clone size, D gene, CDR3 protein, CDR3 DNA. The D gene is left open where the match is weak. Clone size is shown for a subset of rows, as once, few, many or a class of expanded clone.

CDR3 length: 11
V gene: TRBV2
J gene: TRBJ2-7
clone size: -
D gene: -
CDR3 protein: CASKDSYEQYF
CDR3 DNA: TGTGCCAGCAAGGACAGCTACGAGCAGTACTTC

CDR3 length: 16
V gene: TRBV5-1
J gene: TRBJ2-3
clone size: -
D gene: TRBD2
CDR3 protein: CASNSGSLAGTDTQYF
CDR3 DNA: TGCGCCAGCAATAGCGGGAGTTTAGCTGGTACAGATACGCAGTATTTT

CDR3 length: 14
V gene: TRBV6-5
J gene: TRBJ2-7
clone size: few
D gene: -
CDR3 protein: CASSYSDRSYEQYF
CDR3 DNA: TGTGCCAGCAGTTACTCTGATAGGTCCTACGAGCAGTACTTC

CDR3 length: 16
V gene: TRBV6-1
J gene: TRBJ2-7
clone size: -
D gene: TRBD2
CDR3 protein: CASSEGTSGSFYEQYF
CDR3 DNA: TGTGCCAGCAGTGAAGGGACTAGCGGGAGTTTTTACGAGCAGTACTTC

CDR3 length: 16
V gene: TRBV11-2
J gene: TRBJ1-5
clone size: -
D gene: -
CDR3 protein: CASSRQVGNSNQPQHF
CDR3 DNA: TGTGCCAGCAGCCGTCAAGTGGGGAATAGCAATCAGCCCCAGCATTTT

CDR3 length: 15
V gene: TRBV28
J gene: TRBJ1-1
clone size: -
D gene: -
CDR3 protein: CASSPLHRRDTEAFF
CDR3 DNA: TGTGCCAGCAGTCCTCTCCATAGGAGGGACACTGAAGCTTTCTTT

CDR3 length: 14
V gene: TRBV27
J gene: TRBJ2-7
clone size: -
D gene: -
CDR3 protein: CASGSLGTNYEQYF
CDR3 DNA: TGTGCCAGCGGGAGTCTTGGGACAAATTACGAGCAGTACTTC

CDR3 length: 17
V gene: TRBV27
J gene: TRBJ1-6
clone size: -
D gene: -
CDR3 protein: CASSQSRTGRANSPLHF
CDR3 DNA: TGTGCCAGCAGCCAATCCCGAACGGGGCGCGCTAATTCACCCCTCCACTTT

CDR3 length: 16
V gene: TRBV11-2
J gene: TRBJ2-5
clone size: few
D gene: TRBD2
CDR3 protein: CASSLWTSGYQETQYF
CDR3 DNA: TGTGCCAGCAGCTTATGGACTAGCGGATACCAAGAGACCCAGTACTTC

CDR3 length: 15
V gene: TRBV4-3
J gene: TRBJ1-5
clone size: -
D gene: TRBD1
CDR3 protein: CASSQFRQGGQPQHF
CDR3 DNA: TGCGCCAGCAGCCAATTCCGACAGGGTGGTCAGCCCCAGCATTTT

CDR3 length: 16
V gene: TRBV28
J gene: TRBJ1-1
clone size: -
D gene: TRBD1
CDR3 protein: CASSRYRGNMNTEAFF
CDR3 DNA: TGTGCCAGCAGTCGCTACAGGGGGAACATGAACACTGAAGCTTTCTTT

CDR3 length: 17
V gene: TRBV4-3
J gene: TRBJ2-7
clone size: -
D gene: -
CDR3 protein: CASSPGLAAKSSYEQYF
CDR3 DNA: TGCGCCAGCAGCCCAGGGTTGGCGGCGAAGAGCTCCTACGAGCAGTACTTC

CDR3 length: 17
V gene: TRBV7-9
J gene: TRBJ1-4
clone size: few
D gene: -
CDR3 protein: CASSLTGSGLANEKLFF
CDR3 DNA: TGTGCCAGCAGCCTCACAGGGTCCGGGTTAGCTAATGAAAAACTGTTTTTT

CDR3 length: 14
V gene: TRBV4-1
J gene: TRBJ2-3
clone size: -
D gene: -
CDR3 protein: CASSQGLHSDTQYF
CDR3 DNA: TGCGCCAGCAGCCAAGGTTTGCACTCAGATACGCAGTATTTT

CDR3 length: 12
V gene: TRBV6-5
J gene: TRBJ1-4
clone size: -
D gene: TRBD1
CDR3 protein: CASRQGKEKLFF
CDR3 DNA: TGTGCCAGCAGACAGGGGAAGGAAAAACTGTTTTTT

CDR3 length: 12
V gene: TRBV6-1
J gene: TRBJ2-7
clone size: -
D gene: -
CDR3 protein: CASSQDWGVQYF
CDR3 DNA: TGTGCCAGCAGTCAAGACTGGGGGGTGCAGTACTTC

CDR3 length: 17
V gene: TRBV14
J gene: TRBJ2-3
clone size: -
D gene: -
CDR3 protein: CASSQDAGSPGTDTQYF
CDR3 DNA: TGTGCCAGCAGCCAAGATGCGGGATCTCCGGGCACAGATACGCAGTATTTT

CDR3 length: 15
V gene: TRBV27
J gene: TRBJ2-7
clone size: -
D gene: -
CDR3 protein: CASSLSGGTSYEQYF
CDR3 DNA: TGTGCCAGCAGTTTATCTGGGGGGACCTCCTACGAGCAGTACTTC

CDR3 length: 16
V gene: TRBV5-1
J gene: TRBJ2-2
clone size: once
D gene: TRBD2
CDR3 protein: CASRSGTSGNTGELFF
CDR3 DNA: TGCGCCAGCAGATCCGGGACTAGCGGGAACACCGGGGAGCTGTTTTTT

CDR3 length: 14
V gene: TRBV18
J gene: TRBJ2-5
clone size: -
D gene: TRBD1
CDR3 protein: CASSPGTVVETQYF
CDR3 DNA: TGTGCCAGCTCACCCGGGACAGTAGTAGAGACCCAGTACTTC

CDR3 length: 15
V gene: TRBV2
J gene: TRBJ2-1
clone size: -
D gene: TRBD2
CDR3 protein: CASSVGLAAYNEQFF
CDR3 DNA: TGTGCCAGCAGTGTGGGACTAGCGGCCTACAATGAGCAGTTCTTC

CDR3 length: 16
V gene: TRBV7-2
J gene: TRBJ2-2
clone size: once
D gene: -
CDR3 protein: CASSLVSGRRTGELFF
CDR3 DNA: TGTGCCAGCAGCTTAGTTTCCGGGAGACGCACCGGGGAGCTGTTTTTT

CDR3 length: 15
V gene: TRBV9
J gene: TRBJ2-1
clone size: -
D gene: TRBD2
CDR3 protein: CASSVDSGRYNEQFF
CDR3 DNA: TGTGCCAGCAGCGTTGATAGCGGGAGATACAATGAGCAGTTCTTC

CDR3 length: 13
V gene: TRBV5-1
J gene: TRBJ2-7
clone size: -
D gene: -
CDR3 protein: CASGDGSSYEQYF
CDR3 DNA: TGCGCCAGCGGTGACGGGAGCTCCTACGAGCAGTACTTC

CDR3 length: 15
V gene: TRBV7-6
J gene: TRBJ2-1
clone size: -
D gene: TRBD2
CDR3 protein: CASSLTSGSTDEQFF
CDR3 DNA: TGTGCCAGCAGCTTGACTAGCGGGAGTACGGATGAGCAGTTCTTC

CDR3 length: 17
V gene: TRBV21-1
J gene: TRBJ2-3
clone size: -
D gene: -
CDR3 protein: CASSKPGLAPCTDTQYF
CDR3 DNA: TGTGCCAGCAGCAAACCGGGACTAGCGCCATGCACAGATACGCAGTATTTT

CDR3 length: 16
V gene: TRBV19
J gene: TRBJ1-6
clone size: -
D gene: -
CDR3 protein: CASSISQDRWNSPLHF
CDR3 DNA: TGTGCCAGTAGTATATCCCAGGACCGATGGAATTCACCCCTCCACTTT

CDR3 length: 16
V gene: TRBV28
J gene: TRBJ1-1
clone size: -
D gene: TRBD1
CDR3 protein: CASSRAGTGRNTEAFF
CDR3 DNA: TGTGCCAGCAGTAGGGCCGGGACAGGGAGGAACACTGAAGCTTTCTTT

CDR3 length: 14
V gene: TRBV29-1
J gene: TRBJ1-1
clone size: -
D gene: -
CDR3 protein: CSVEGQLMNTEAFF
CDR3 DNA: TGCAGCGTTGAGGGGCAACTCATGAACACTGAAGCTTTCTTT

CDR3 length: 11
V gene: TRBV6-5
J gene: TRBJ1-1
clone size: -
D gene: -
CDR3 protein: CASSHDVEAFF
CDR3 DNA: TGTGCCAGCAGCCATGACGTAGAAGCTTTCTTT

CDR3 length: 15
V gene: TRBV7-9
J gene: TRBJ2-3
clone size: -
D gene: -
CDR3 protein: CASSLELINTDTQYF
CDR3 DNA: TGTGCCAGCAGCTTAGAACTGATTAACACAGATACGCAGTATTTT

CDR3 length: 13
V gene: TRBV27
J gene: TRBJ1-3
clone size: -
D gene: TRBD1
CDR3 protein: CASGDRGRNTIYF
CDR3 DNA: TGTGCCAGCGGGGACAGGGGAAGAAACACCATATATTTT

CDR3 length: 10
V gene: TRBV28
J gene: TRBJ2-5
clone size: few
D gene: -
CDR3 protein: CASGRETQYF
CDR3 DNA: TGTGCCAGCGGCCGGGAGACCCAGTACTTC

CDR3 length: 15
V gene: TRBV6-5
J gene: TRBJ2-1
clone size: -
D gene: TRBD1
CDR3 protein: CASSPPGTAYNEQFF
CDR3 DNA: TGTGCCAGCAGTCCGCCAGGGACAGCATACAATGAGCAGTTCTTC

CDR3 length: 15
V gene: TRBV7-7
J gene: TRBJ2-7
clone size: few
D gene: TRBD2
CDR3 protein: CASSPGLAGEDEQYF
CDR3 DNA: TGTGCCAGCAGCCCGGGACTAGCGGGAGAAGACGAGCAGTACTTC

CDR3 length: 17
V gene: TRBV25-1
J gene: TRBJ2-1
clone size: once
D gene: -
CDR3 protein: CASSESGRGGSYNEQFF
CDR3 DNA: TGTGCCAGCAGTGAATCCGGCCGAGGGGGTTCCTACAATGAGCAGTTCTTC

CDR3 length: 11
V gene: TRBV6-1
J gene: TRBJ2-7
clone size: once
D gene: -
CDR3 protein: CASSGTRESIF
CDR3 DNA: TGTGCCAGCAGTGGCACCCGGGAATCTATCTTC

CDR3 length: 14
V gene: TRBV6-1
J gene: TRBJ2-3
clone size: few
D gene: TRBD1
CDR3 protein: CATAGQVGTDTQYF
CDR3 DNA: TGTGCCACCGCCGGACAGGTCGGCACAGATACGCAGTATTTT

CDR3 length: 16
V gene: TRBV6-4
J gene: TRBJ1-1
clone size: -
D gene: -
CDR3 protein: CASSPSGLRGETEAFF
CDR3 DNA: TGTGCCAGCAGTCCCTCGGGGCTTCGGGGAGAAACTGAAGCTTTCTTT

CDR3 length: 18
V gene: TRBV25-1
J gene: TRBJ2-1
clone size: -
D gene: -
CDR3 protein: CASSEFGSGLGQYNEQFF
CDR3 DNA: TGTGCCAGCAGTGAATTTGGTAGTGGTCTGGGTCAATACAATGAGCAGTTCTTC

CDR3 length: 15
V gene: TRBV9
J gene: TRBJ2-5
clone size: -
D gene: TRBD1
CDR3 protein: CASSAGTGTWETQYF
CDR3 DNA: TGTGCCAGCAGCGCCGGGACAGGGACTTGGGAGACCCAGTACTTC

CDR3 length: 17
V gene: TRBV7-9
J gene: TRBJ2-1
clone size: -
D gene: TRBD2
CDR3 protein: CASSLARASGTYNEQFF
CDR3 DNA: TGTGCCAGCAGCTTAGCTAGAGCTAGCGGAACTTACAATGAGCAGTTCTTC

CDR3 length: 16
V gene: TRBV15
J gene: TRBJ2-3
clone size: -
D gene: -
CDR3 protein: CATSRGDGGSTDTQYF
CDR3 DNA: TGTGCCACCAGCAGAGGGGATGGGGGGTCCACAGATACGCAGTATTTT

CDR3 length: 11
V gene: TRBV29-1
J gene: TRBJ2-7
clone size: -
D gene: -
CDR3 protein: CSVGESYEQYF
CDR3 DNA: TGCAGCGTGGGGGAGAGCTACGAGCAGTACTTC

CDR3 length: 13
V gene: TRBV9
J gene: TRBJ2-3
clone size: -
D gene: -
CDR3 protein: CASSVRLVDTQYF
CDR3 DNA: TGTGCCAGCAGCGTACGCTTGGTGGATACGCAGTATTTT

CDR3 length: 16
V gene: TRBV7-9
J gene: TRBJ2-1
clone size: -
D gene: -
CDR3 protein: CASSLEGRFTSNEQFF
CDR3 DNA: TGTGCCAGCAGCTTAGAGGGGCGGTTCACGTCAAATGAGCAGTTCTTC

CDR3 length: 13
V gene: TRBV6-5
J gene: TRBJ2-7
clone size: -
D gene: -
CDR3 protein: CASRRGKADEQYF
CDR3 DNA: TGTGCCAGCAGGCGTGGCAAGGCTGACGAGCAGTACTTC

CDR3 length: 17
V gene: TRBV5-1
J gene: TRBJ1-6
clone size: -
D gene: -
CDR3 protein: CASSPDWGSSYNSPLHF
CDR3 DNA: TGCGCCAGCAGCCCCGATTGGGGGAGCTCCTATAATTCACCCCTCCACTTT

CDR3 length: 16
V gene: TRBV5-8
J gene: TRBJ1-2
clone size: -
D gene: -
CDR3 protein: CASSLKQGKWNYGYTF
CDR3 DNA: TGTGCCAGCAGCTTGAAGCAGGGGAAGTGGAACTATGGCTACACCTTC

CDR3 length: 15
V gene: TRBV7-2
J gene: TRBJ1-2
clone size: -
D gene: -
CDR3 protein: CASSYPNGGLYGYTF
CDR3 DNA: TGTGCCAGCAGCTATCCTAACGGGGGCCTCTATGGCTACACCTTC

CDR3 length: 16
V gene: TRBV28
J gene: TRBJ2-7
clone size: once
D gene: -
CDR3 protein: CASSLRRDKGTYEQYF
CDR3 DNA: TGTGCCAGCAGTCTTCGCCGGGACAAGGGAACCTACGAGCAGTACTTC

CDR3 length: 16
V gene: TRBV7-8
J gene: TRBJ1-1
clone size: -
D gene: -
CDR3 protein: CASSLEGTKKSTEAFF
CDR3 DNA: TGTGCCAGCAGCTTAGAGGGAACGAAGAAGAGCACTGAAGCTTTCTTT

CDR3 length: 13
V gene: TRBV14
J gene: TRBJ2-7
clone size: -
D gene: -
CDR3 protein: CASSQGLLGEQYF
CDR3 DNA: TGTGCCAGCAGCCAAGGGTTGTTAGGCGAGCAGTACTTC

CDR3 length: 14
V gene: TRBV14
J gene: TRBJ2-5
clone size: -
D gene: TRBD2
CDR3 protein: CASSRTSGQETQYF
CDR3 DNA: TGTGCCAGCAGCCGGACTAGCGGCCAAGAGACCCAGTACTTC

CDR3 length: 15
V gene: TRBV5-4
J gene: TRBJ1-4
clone size: -
D gene: -
CDR3 protein: CASSLGGTEDEKLFF
CDR3 DNA: TGTGCCAGCAGCTTGGGAGGGACCGAAGATGAAAAACTGTTTTTT